This TCR beta chain was recorded in a study of regulatory dendritic cells for organ transplantation. Allogeneic regulatory or mature dendritic cells were co-cultured for less than six days with CFSE-labeled sorted T cells at 1:10. FACS sorted CD4+ or CD8+ T cells into CD45RA+ naive and CD45RO+ memory. Sequencing was performed with immunoSEQ multiplex PCR; in TCRdb, only in-frame clones are kept and a portion is missing. This table has fewer than 6,000 clones, around 79% appearing once. General study findings and limits: Considerable individual heterogeneity was seen in alloreactive memory CD8+ T cells. Memory CD8+ clonal expansion seemed more limited with regulatory than mature dendritic cells.

This CDR3 comprises 12 residues. V lost 0 bases and J 3 bases, leaving 3 bases between the germline ends. CDR1 is SGDLS and CDR2 is YYNGEE in the germline V gene. This clone occurred once. As yet, its antigen is unknown. This TCR was recovered from a human donor in good health. The chain has TRBV9 and TRBJ1-1; D is undetermined. The sequencing sample was made of memory CD8+ T cells from blood cultured with regulatory dendritic cells. Subset reported: CD45RO+ memory T cells. The CDR3 DNA reads TGTGCCAGCAGCGTAGGGGACACTGAAGCTTTCTTT. As protein: CASSVGDTEAFF.